This is a list of T cell receptor beta chains from one sample in a study of regulatory T cells in long-lasting Graves disease. TCRdb independently ran MiXCR on the multiplex PCR reads; one entry per CDR3 protein. Of about 430,000 distinct CDR3 sequences in the sample, 21% were seen once. Sequenced here: peripheral blood mononuclear cells (PBMCs), sampled when the disease was refractory, from a patient treated with antithyroid drugs. The source is a female donor with Graves disease. The CDR3 runs from the conserved cysteine through the conserved F or W. A D gene is named only where the DNA matches it firmly. Where a row states a size, it is once, few, many or the class of an expanded clone; other rows omit it.

NA	many	TRBJ1-4	TRBV20-1	TGCAGTGCTAGAGATCGAAAGGCACTGTTTTTT	CSARDRKALFF
NA	many	TRBJ1-5	TRBV6-2/TRBV6-3	TGTGCCAGCAGTTTGTATCAGGGAAATCAGCCCCAGCATTTT	CASSLYQGNQPQHF
NA	many	TRBJ2-1	TRBV2	TGTGCCAGCCCTGAGCCGGGTAAGGCCTACAATGAGCAGTTCTTC	CASPEPGKAYNEQFF
NA	many	TRBJ1-2	TRBV2	NA	CASILDRGNYGYTF
TRBD2	NA	TRBJ2-5	TRBV9	TGTGCCAGCAGCCCGAGCGGGAGTGCAGAGACCCAGTACTTC	CASSPSGSAETQYF
TRBD1	many	TRBJ1-6	TRBV27	TGTGCCAGCTGTGGTGGGACAGCCCACAATTCACCCCTCCACTTT	CASCGGTAHNSPLHF
NA	NA	TRBJ1-1	TRBV9	TGTGCCAGCAGCCCCCATTTGAAGGGCGGTTTCCCTGAAGCTTTCTTT	CASSPHLKGGFPEAFF
NA	once	TRBJ2-1	TRBV28	TGTGCCAGCAGTTTGGGAGCAGCCAACGGTTATGAGCAGTTCTTC	CASSLGAANGYEQFF
NA	NA	TRBJ2-7	TRBV11-2	TGTGCCAGCAGCAAGATACGTGGGGGCGGGAGTTCCTACGAGCAGTACTTC	CASSKIRGGGSSYEQYF
TRBD2	NA	TRBJ2-7	TRBV14	TGTGCCAGCAGCGCCGGACTAGCGGTCTCCTACGAGCAGTACTTC	CASSAGLAVSYEQYF
NA	few	TRBJ2-1	TRBV29-1	TGCAGCGTTGGCGGTAGCTCCTACAATGAGCAGTTCTTC	CSVGGSSYNEQFF
NA	NA	TRBJ2-2	TRBV7-9	TGTGCCAGCAGCTTAGAGTGGCGGAGGAACACCGGGGAGCTGTTTTTT	CASSLEWRRNTGELFF
NA	few	TRBJ1-5	TRBV3-1	TGTGCCAGCAGCCAGGGCCATAATCAGCCCCAGCATTTT	CASSQGHNQPQHF
NA	NA	TRBJ1-1	TRBV6-5	TGTGCCAGCAGTTACGGGGGCAGGGTGAACACTGAAGCTTTCTTT	CASSYGGRVNTEAFF
NA	few	TRBJ1-2	TRBV10-2	TGCGCCAGCAGTGAGTCATTGGCTAACTATGGCTACACCTTC	CASSESLANYGYTF
TRBD1	few	TRBJ1-5	TRBV12-3/TRBV12-4	TGTGCCAGCAGTTTCGGCAGGGGGGAAAGCAATCAGCCCCAGCATTTT	CASSFGRGESNQPQHF
NA	few	TRBJ1-1	TRBV29-1	TGCAGCGCACTCGGGGTAGGGCGGGACACTGAAGCTTTCTTT	CSALGVGRDTEAFF
NA	few	TRBJ2-2	TRBV19	TGTGCCAGTAGTATGGCCGGCGGGACGAACACCGGGGAGCTGTTTTTT	CASSMAGGTNTGELFF
NA	many	TRBJ2-5	TRBV10-2	TGCGCCAGCAGTGTGATGGGGCAAGAGACCCAGTACTTC	CASSVMGQETQYF
NA	few	TRBJ1-3	TRBV6-1	TGTGCCAGCAGCCCGGACAGTCTAAACTCTGGAAACACCATATATTTT	CASSPDSLNSGNTIYF
NA	many	TRBJ2-1	TRBV20-1	TGCAGTGTCCTAGAGAGGGAGCAGTTCTTC	CSVLEREQFF
TRBD1	many	TRBJ1-1	TRBV7-8	TGTGCCAGCAGCCTAGGGACAGGGACCACTGAAGCTTTCTTT	CASSLGTGTTEAFF
TRBD1	many	TRBJ1-4	TRBV3-1	TGTGCCAGCAGCCAAGCAGGACAGGCGAGGAATGAAAAACTGTTTTTT	CASSQAGQARNEKLFF
NA	many	TRBJ2-2	TRBV12-3/TRBV12-4	TGTGCCAGCAGTACCGGGACTCGGAACACCGGGGAGCTGTTTTTT	CASSTGTRNTGELFF
NA	NA	TRBJ2-3	TRBV7-9	TGTGCCAGCAGCTTAGGGGCGGTGGTCCCTGGGGCGCAGTATTTT	CASSLGAVVPGAQYF
NA	NA	TRBJ2-7	TRBV13	TGTGCCAGCAGCTCAGCCCTCCAGGGCTGGACTAAACCAAGCAGGTACTTC	CASSSALQGWTKPSRYF
NA	NA	TRBJ2-3	TRBV29-1	TGCAGCGTTGAAGTTGGTAGCGGAACAGATACGCAGTATTTT	CSVEVGSGTDTQYF
NA	NA	TRBJ1-3	TRBV7-9	TGTGCCAGCAGCAACGACAGGAGGGTAAACACCATATATTTT	CASSNDRRVNTIYF
NA	few	TRBJ2-2	TRBV30	TGTGCCTGGGAACTCGGGGAAGTGCCCGGGGAGCTGTTTTTT	CAWELGEVPGELFF
TRBD1	NA	TRBJ2-5	TRBV3-1	TGTGCCAGCGGCCAGGCGGACAGGTCGTATGAGACCCAGTACTTC	CASGQADRSYETQYF
NA	many	TRBJ1-4	TRBV2	TGTGCCAGCAGTGAATTGGGGACAACTAATGAAAAACTGTTTTTT	CASSELGTTNEKLFF
NA	many	TRBJ1-1	TRBV11-2	TGTGCCAGCAGCTTAGTCAGGGGTCGGACTGAAGCTTTCTTT	CASSLVRGRTEAFF
TRBD1	NA	TRBJ1-6	TRBV30	TGTGCCTGGAGTGTGGGACAGGGGATTTCACCCCTCCACTTT	CAWSVGQGISPLHF
TRBD1	many	TRBJ2-1	TRBV6-1	TGTGCCAGCAGTCGCCGGACAGGGGACAATGAGCAGTTCTTC	CASSRRTGDNEQFF
NA	many	TRBJ2-7	TRBV6-2/TRBV6-3	TGTGCCAGCAGTTACTCGTCCCCGCCCTACGAGCAGTACTTC	CASSYSSPPYEQYF
NA	NA	TRBJ2-7	TRBV6-2/TRBV6-3	TGTGCCAGCGGGGCCTTCTCCTACGAGCAGTACTTC	CASGAFSYEQYF
NA	many	TRBJ1-5	TRBV20-1	TGCAGTGCTAGCTACGGGAGGTATCAGCCCCAGCATTTT	CSASYGRYQPQHF
NA	few	TRBJ1-5	TRBV20-1	TGCAGTGCCAACAGGGTTAGCAATCAGCCCCAGCATTTT	CSANRVSNQPQHF
NA	NA	TRBJ2-7	TRBV10-2	TGCGCCAGCAGGTCAAGCGGGTCCTACGAGCAGTACTTC	CASRSSGSYEQYF
NA	NA	TRBJ2-7	TRBV20-1	TGCAGTGCGAGAGGACAGAGGCGGACCTACAAGCAGTACTTC	CSARGQRRTYKQYF
NA	NA	TRBJ2-5	TRBV2	TGTGCCAGCAGCTTAACCGGGCACGAAGAGACCCAGTACTTC	CASSLTGHEETQYF
NA	many	TRBJ1-5	TRBV6-1	TGTGCCAGCAGGGAATTGAGTCCTCTTTCTCAGCCCCAGCATTTT	CASRELSPLSQPQHF
NA	many	TRBJ2-4	TRBV28	TGTGCCAGCAGTTTAGCGACCGAGGCCAAAAACATTCAGTACTTC	CASSLATEAKNIQYF
NA	many	TRBJ1-5	TRBV28	TGTGCCAGCACCTTAAGCAATCAGCCCCAGCATTTT	CASTLSNQPQHF
NA	NA	TRBJ1-6	TRBV5-6	TGTGCCAGCAGCGTCACAGGCTACAATTCACCCCTCCACTTT	CASSVTGYNSPLHF
NA	NA	TRBJ1-1	TRBV19	TGTGCCAGTATTTCGGTCGGAGGAGCTTTCTTT	CASISVGGAFF
NA	NA	TRBJ1-1	TRBV6-1	TGTGCCAGCAGTGACAAGACAGGCTACATGAACACTGAAGCTTTCTTT	CASSDKTGYMNTEAFF
NA	few	TRBJ1-5	TRBV27	TGTGCCAGCAGCCATACCGGGACGGGTAATCAGCCCCAGCATTTT	CASSHTGTGNQPQHF
NA	few	TRBJ2-1	TRBV10-3	TGTGCCATCAGTGAAGTGGCCGGGAGCCAGTTCTTC	CAISEVAGSQFF
TRBD2	NA	TRBJ2-1	TRBV29-1	TGCAGCGTCCCGCTAGCGGGAACGAGCTACAATGAGCAGTTCTTC	CSVPLAGTSYNEQFF
TRBD1	NA	TRBJ1-6	TRBV7-8	TGTGCCAGCAGCTTACATAGGGGGCCAAATTCACCCCTCCACTTT	CASSLHRGPNSPLHF
TRBD2	NA	TRBJ2-3	TRBV30	TGTGCCTGGAGTGGAGGGACTAGCGGGAGAACAGATACGCAGTATTTT	CAWSGGTSGRTDTQYF
TRBD1	many	TRBJ1-5	TRBV20-1	TGCAGTGCTTACAGGGGTGATGGTCAGCCCCAGCATTTT	CSAYRGDGQPQHF
NA	many	TRBJ2-7	TRBV14	TGTGCCAGCAGCCAAGAAGGCAACGAGCAGTACTTC	CASSQEGNEQYF